The TCR beta chain described here comes from a study of human T cells and chemical hapten exposure. Time point in this sample: pre-sensitization, week 0. Noted treatment: therapeutic diphenylcyclopropenone sensitization with weekly scalp DPC. The donor pool consisted of alopecia patients aged 18 to 70 years, considered suitable for DPC. One entry per CDR3 protein results from TCRdb running MiXCR on the RACE reads. Of 250,000 to 300,000 distinct CDR3 sequences listed, around 7.3% are singletons. The sequenced sample was whole blood, obtained in connection with sensitization to the hapten diphenylcyclopropenone (DPC). The TCR sequence derives from a man aged 18 to 29 with alopecia areata. Some clones in this sample may be carry-over from other donors' samples.

Here the CDR3 DNA reads TGTGCCAGTAGTATTTCTTTTGGAGCTAACTATGGCTACACCTTC. Residues: CASSISFGANYGYTF. The chain links TRBV19 to TRBJ1-2; D gene uncertain. The CDR3 covers 15 residues. Per germline, CDR1 LNHDA and CDR2 SQIVND (reference sequence). Trimming removed 3 bases at V and 0 bases at J, with 11 bases between.